This T cell receptor (beta chain) was recovered during a study of T cell responses to AZD1222 COVID-19 vaccine. Concerning this clone itself: The antigen is not known.

Study outcomes and limitations: Receipt of two AZD1222 doses was followed by a rise in Spike-specific TCR breadth and depth.

The CDR3 is 16 amino acids. J gave up 5 bases and V 3 bases, and 6 bases lay outside the gene matches. Germline V lookup: CDR1 LGHNA, CDR2 YNFKEQ. Sequencing used immunoSEQ multiplex PCR; TCRdb keeps in-frame clones, though not all of them. The data hold 200,000 to 250,000 clones, with approximately 94% observed a single time. The sequence was obtained from an adult who received the MenACWY meningococcal vaccine as a control. The chain joins TRBV4-2 to TRBJ2-7; 14 nucleotides align to TRBD2. The specimen comprised peripheral blood, sampled 28 days after the second dose of the MenACWY control vaccine. The CDR3 is CASSHSPGLAGDEQYF. Here the CDR3 DNA reads TGTGCCAGCAGCCATTCGCCGGGACTAGCGGGAGACGAGCAGTACTTC.